A selection of T cell receptor beta chains follows, all from one sample in a study of T cells in Graves' hyperthyroidism and ophthalmopathy. TCRdb recomputed calls from the multiplex PCR reads with MiXCR, one row per CDR3 protein. The table has about half a million distinct CDR3 sequences, 20% to 25% seen once. The specimen sequenced was blood. Receptors were obtained from a woman in her sixties or seventies with Graves' ophthalmopathy. Each CDR3 is given with its conserved first and last residue. A D gene is named only where the DNA matches it firmly. The listing skips clone size in some rows; elsewhere it reads once, few, many or a size class.

size | J | V | D | CDR3 | DNA
many | TRBJ1-1 | TRBV28 | TRBD1 | CASSLRTGIMNTEAFF | TGTGCCAGCAGTCTCAGGACAGGTATTATGAACACTGAAGCTTTCTTT
- | TRBJ1-6 | TRBV19 | TRBD1 | CAFRSRDRVTNSPLHF | TGTGCCTTCAGGAGCCGGGACAGGGTAACCAATTCACCCCTCCACTTT
- | TRBJ1-2 | TRBV6-1 | - | CATRTAGVKWGGYTF | TGTGCCACGCGCACGGCAGGGGTAAAATGGGGTGGCTACACCTTC
- | TRBJ2-3 | TRBV6-1 | TRBD2 | CASSDTILAGPDTQYF | TGTGCCAGCAGTGATACGATACTAGCGGGACCAGATACGCAGTATTTT
many | TRBJ1-1 | TRBV29-1 | - | CSVDASVYTEAFF | TGCAGCGTTGATGCCAGCGTTTACACTGAAGCTTTCTTT
- | TRBJ2-1 | TRBV7-2 | - | CASSLRDLPNEQFF | TGTGCCAGCAGCCTGAGGGACCTTCCGAATGAGCAGTTCTTC
- | TRBJ2-7 | TRBV20-1 | - | CSASGLAALEQYF | TGCAGTGCTAGTGGTTTAGCGGCCTTAGAGCAGTACTTC
many | TRBJ1-1 | TRBV7-3 | - | CASSYDTRTEAFF | TGTGCCAGCAGCTACGACACGCGCACTGAAGCTTTCTTT
- | TRBJ2-7 | TRBV29-1 | TRBD2 | CSVEAPTSGSSYEQYF | TGCAGCGTTGAAGCGCCGACTAGCGGGAGCTCCTACGAGCAGTACTTC
few | TRBJ2-7 | TRBV10-3 | TRBD2 | CAIRGTSGSTYEQYF | TGTGCCATCAGGGGGACTAGCGGGAGCACCTACGAGCAGTACTTC
many | TRBJ1-5 | TRBV12-3/TRBV12-4 | TRBD1 | CASSLGQIAQPQHF | TGTGCCAGCAGTTTGGGACAGATAGCCCAGCCCCAGCATTTT
- | TRBJ2-2 | TRBV6-2/TRBV6-3 | TRBD2 | CASSLTSGRLVGELFF | TGTGCCAGCAGTTTGACTAGCGGGAGACTTGTCGGGGAGCTGTTTTTT
- | TRBJ2-6 | TRBV27 | - | CASSLLSGPSSGANVLTF | TGTGCCAGCAGTTTATTGTCTGGACCGAGCTCTGGGGCCAACGTCCTGACTTTC
- | TRBJ2-5 | TRBV4-1 | TRBD2 | CASSLIPGGETQYF | TGCGCCAGCAGCCTCATCCCGGGAGGGGAGACCCAGTACTTC
few | TRBJ1-2 | TRBV11-2 | - | CASRAPGGGFNYGYTF | TGTGCCAGCAGGGCCCCCGGGGGCGGCTTCAACTATGGCTACACCTTC
once | TRBJ2-5 | TRBV15 | - | CATSRDWYQETQYF | TGTGCCACCAGCAGGGACTGGTACCAAGAGACCCAGTACTTC
- | TRBJ2-1 | TRBV20-1 | - | CSASETGNEQFF | TGCAGTGCTAGTGAAACAGGAAATGAGCAGTTCTTC
few | TRBJ2-5 | TRBV20-1 | - | CSAREGRQVAQETQYF | TGCAGTGCTAGAGAGGGGCGGCAGGTAGCGCAAGAGACCCAGTACTTC
- | TRBJ2-7 | TRBV6-1 | - | CASSREGGVEQYF | TGTGCCAGCAGTCGCGAGGGGGGAGTAGAGCAGTACTTC
few | TRBJ1-1 | TRBV7-3 | TRBD1 | CASSLTLSGQGGRAFF | TGTGCCAGCAGCTTAACGTTAAGTGGGCAGGGGGGGAGAGCTTTCTTT
many | TRBJ2-7 | TRBV12-3/TRBV12-4 | TRBD1 | CASSSTGTGRIQYEQYF | TGTGCCAGCAGTTCAACCGGGACAGGGAGAATCCAGTACGAGCAGTACTTC
few | TRBJ2-3 | TRBV3-1 | - | CASSQDLAADTQYF | TGTGCCAGCAGCCAAGATCTCGCTGCAGATACGCAGTATTTT
many | TRBJ1-1 | TRBV7-3 | - | CASSRRSDTEAFF | TGTGCCAGCAGCCGCCGTAGCGACACTGAAGCTTTCTTT
- | TRBJ2-6 | TRBV30 | - | CAWSSRGSGANVLTF | TGTGCCTGGAGCTCCAGGGGCTCTGGGGCCAACGTCCTGACTTTC
- | TRBJ2-2 | TRBV7-2 | TRBD2 | CASSLVAGEVGGELFF | TGTGCCAGCAGCTTAGTAGCGGGAGAGGTGGGCGGGGAGCTGTTTTTT
- | TRBJ2-7 | TRBV12-3/TRBV12-4 | - | CASSAKTGEQYF | TGTGCCAGCTCAGCGAAAACCGGGGAGCAGTACTTC
many | TRBJ2-7 | TRBV12-3/TRBV12-4 | - | CASSQRDTAYEQYF | TGTGCCAGCAGTCAGCGGGACACCGCCTACGAGCAGTACTTC
many | TRBJ2-1 | TRBV3-1 | - | CASSQRYEQFF | TGTGCCAGCAGCCAACGATATGAGCAGTTCTTC
many | TRBJ2-7 | TRBV7-2 | - | CASSPPGPHYEQYF | TGTGCCAGCAGCCCGCCGGGGCCTCACTACGAGCAGTACTTC
- | TRBJ2-3 | TRBV30 | - | CAWSAGQSTDTQYF | TGTGCCTGGAGTGCAGGACAGAGCACAGATACGCAGTATTTT
- | TRBJ1-1 | TRBV28 | - | CASTSSGPQNTEAFF | TGTGCCAGCACCTCCTCGGGGCCGCAGAACACTGAAGCTTTCTTT
- | TRBJ1-2 | TRBV19 | - | CASHPRAGGDYGYTF | TGTGCCAGTCATCCACGAGCGGGAGGGGACTATGGCTACACCTTC
- | TRBJ2-7 | TRBV10-3 | TRBD1 | CAIGQGYEQYF | TGTGCCATCGGACAGGGCTACGAGCAGTACTTC
few | TRBJ1-1 | TRBV29-1 | - | CSVERGMNTEAFF | TGCAGCGTTGAGAGGGGTATGAACACTGAAGCTTTCTTT
- | TRBJ2-3 | TRBV10-1 | - | CASSTGTGTTDTQYF | TGCGCCAGCAGTACTGGGACGGGAACCACAGATACGCAGTATTTT
- | TRBJ2-3 | TRBV30 | TRBD2 | CAWRLAGADTQYF | TGTGCCTGGAGACTAGCGGGAGCAGATACGCAGTATTTT
- | TRBJ1-6 | TRBV6-5 | - | CASSYESNNSPLHF | TGTGCCAGCAGTTACGAGAGTAATAATTCACCCCTCCACTTT
- | TRBJ2-2 | TRBV6-2/TRBV6-3 | TRBD1 | CASNPGQGYTGELFF | TGTGCCAGCAACCCGGGACAGGGGTACACCGGGGAGCTGTTTTTT
- | TRBJ2-6 | TRBV13 | TRBD1 | CASSLGLGTGHSGANVLTF | TGTGCCAGCAGCTTAGGCCTCGGGACAGGCCACTCTGGGGCCAACGTCCTGACTTTC
- | TRBJ1-2 | TRBV10-2 | - | CASSEGEIYGYTF | TGCGCCAGCAGTGAGGGGGAGATTTATGGCTACACCTTC
- | TRBJ1-5 | TRBV6-1 | - | CASSERAGYNQPQHF | TGTGCCAGCAGTGAACGAGCTGGGTACAATCAGCCCCAGCATTTT
many | TRBJ2-7 | TRBV28 | TRBD1 | CASSSSPGQGAYEQYF | TGTGCCAGCAGTTCTTCTCCGGGACAGGGGGCCTACGAGCAGTACTTC
- | TRBJ1-2 | TRBV6-5 | TRBD1 | CASSSYSGTETSLSGYTF | TGTGCCAGCAGTTCTTACTCCGGGACAGAGACCTCCCTCTCTGGCTACACCTTC
few | TRBJ2-2 | TRBV6-1 | TRBD1 | CASLQGARSGELFF | TGTGCCAGCCTACAGGGGGCGCGATCCGGGGAGCTGTTTTTT
- | TRBJ1-1 | TRBV5-6 | TRBD1 | CASSFDRGQDTEAFF | TGTGCCAGCAGCTTCGACAGGGGGCAGGACACTGAAGCTTTCTTT
few | TRBJ2-2 | TRBV10-3 | - | CAITSAESTGELFF | TGTGCCATCACCTCAGCTGAGTCCACCGGGGAGCTGTTTTTT
few | TRBJ1-2 | TRBV7-9 | - | CASRRYLAGLGGYTF | TGTGCCAGCAGACGCTACTTAGCAGGGTTGGGCGGCTACACCTTC
- | TRBJ2-2 | TRBV20-1 | TRBD1 | CSATPTGGNTGELFF | TGCAGTGCTACTCCTACAGGGGGCAACACCGGGGAGCTGTTTTTT
- | TRBJ2-6 | TRBV29-1 | TRBD1 | CSVTGTGVGHSGANVLTF | TGCAGCGTCACCGGGACAGGGGTCGGGCACTCTGGGGCCAACGTCCTGACTTTC